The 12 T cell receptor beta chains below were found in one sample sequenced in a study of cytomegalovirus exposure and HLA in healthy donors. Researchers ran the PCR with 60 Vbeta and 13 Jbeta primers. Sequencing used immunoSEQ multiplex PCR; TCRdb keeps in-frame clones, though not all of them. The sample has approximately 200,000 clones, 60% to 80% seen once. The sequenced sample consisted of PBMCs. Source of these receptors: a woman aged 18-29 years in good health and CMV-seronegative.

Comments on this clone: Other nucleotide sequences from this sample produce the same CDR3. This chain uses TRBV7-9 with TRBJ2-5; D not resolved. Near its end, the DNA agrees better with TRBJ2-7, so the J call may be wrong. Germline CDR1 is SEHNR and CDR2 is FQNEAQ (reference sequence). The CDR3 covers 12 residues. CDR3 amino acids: CASSLSSYEQYF. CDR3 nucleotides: TGTGCCAGCAGCTTAAGCTCCTACGAGCAGTACTTC.

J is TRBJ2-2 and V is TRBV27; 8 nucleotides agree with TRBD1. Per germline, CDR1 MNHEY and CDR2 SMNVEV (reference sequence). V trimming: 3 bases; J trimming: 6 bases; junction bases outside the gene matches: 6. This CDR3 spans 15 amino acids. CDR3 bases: TGTGCCAGCAGTTTTGACAGGGGCTTAGCCGGGGAGCTGTTTTTT. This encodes CASSFDRGLAGELFF.

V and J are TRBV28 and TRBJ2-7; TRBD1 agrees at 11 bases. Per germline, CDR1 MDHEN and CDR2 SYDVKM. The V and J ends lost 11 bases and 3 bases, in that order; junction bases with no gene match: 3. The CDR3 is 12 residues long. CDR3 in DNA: TGTGCCTCCGGGACAGGGGGCTACGAGCAGTACTTC. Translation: CASGTGGYEQYF.

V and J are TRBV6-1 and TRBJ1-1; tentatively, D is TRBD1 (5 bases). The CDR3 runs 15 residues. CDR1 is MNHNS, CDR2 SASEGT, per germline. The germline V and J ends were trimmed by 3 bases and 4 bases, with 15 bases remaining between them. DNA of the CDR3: TGTGCCAGCAGTGAGTTGGCAGGGTCTGTCACTGAAGCTTTCTTT. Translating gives CASSELAGSVTEAFF.

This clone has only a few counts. The CDR3 DNA is TGCGCCAGCAGCTGGGTCGACAGGGACTTTTCACCCCTCCACTTT. Protein sequence: CASSWVDRDFSPLHF. The chain uses TRBV5-1 and TRBJ1-6; TRBD1 aligns across 7 bases. In germline, CDR1 is SGHRS, CDR2 YFSETQ. The CDR3 consists of 15 residues. V gave up 3 bases and J gave up 9 bases; unmatched junction bases: 9.

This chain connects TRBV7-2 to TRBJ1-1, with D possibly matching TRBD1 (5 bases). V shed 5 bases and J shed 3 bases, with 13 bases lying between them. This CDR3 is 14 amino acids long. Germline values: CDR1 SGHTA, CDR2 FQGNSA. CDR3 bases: TGTGCCAGCAGCGTGCAGGGTAGGTACACTGAAGCTTTCTTT. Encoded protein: CASSVQGRYTEAFF. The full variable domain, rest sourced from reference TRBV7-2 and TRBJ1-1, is GAGVSQSPSNKVTEKGKDVELRCDPISGHTALYWYRQSLGQGLEFLIYFQGNSAPDKSGLPSDRFSAERTGGSVSTLTIQRTQQEDSAVYLCASSVQGRYTEAFFGQGTRLTVV.

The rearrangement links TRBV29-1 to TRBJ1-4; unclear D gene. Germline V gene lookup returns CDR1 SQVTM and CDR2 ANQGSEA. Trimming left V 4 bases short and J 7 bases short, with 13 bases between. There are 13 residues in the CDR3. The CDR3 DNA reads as TGCAGCGTTGGGACGGGGATAGGTGAAAAACTGTTTTTT. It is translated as CSVGTGIGEKLFF.

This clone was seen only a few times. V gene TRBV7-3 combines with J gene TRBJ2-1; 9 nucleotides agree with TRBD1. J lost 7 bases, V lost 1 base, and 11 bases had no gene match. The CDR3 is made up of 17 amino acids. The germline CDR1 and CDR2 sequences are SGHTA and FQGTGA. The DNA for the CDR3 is TGTGCCAGCAGCTTAAGGGTCATGGGACAGGGATCAAATGAGCAGTTCTTC. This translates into CASSLRVMGQGSNEQFF. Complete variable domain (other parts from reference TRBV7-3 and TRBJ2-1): GAGVSQTPSNKVTEKGKYVELRCDPISGHTALYWYRQSLGQGPEFLIYFQGTGAADDSGLPNDRFFAVRPEGSVSTLKIQRTERGDSAVYLCASSLRVMGQGSNEQFFGPGTRLTVL.

The CDR3 coding sequence is TGTGCCAGCAGCGTAGGAGGACAGATTGGCTACACCTTC. Translated, it gives CASSVGGQIGYTF. The gene calls are TRBV9 and TRBJ1-2, with a tentative D call TRBD1 (6 bases). Germline CDR1 SGDLS, CDR2 YYNGEE. The length of the CDR3 is 13 residues. V lost 0 bases to trimming and J lost 7 bases, with 10 bases between them.

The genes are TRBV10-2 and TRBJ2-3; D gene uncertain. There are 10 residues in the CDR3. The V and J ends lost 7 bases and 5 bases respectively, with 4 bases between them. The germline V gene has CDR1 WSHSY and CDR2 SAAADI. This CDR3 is CASKQDTQYF. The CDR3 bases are TGCGCCAGCAAGCAAGATACGCAGTATTTT.

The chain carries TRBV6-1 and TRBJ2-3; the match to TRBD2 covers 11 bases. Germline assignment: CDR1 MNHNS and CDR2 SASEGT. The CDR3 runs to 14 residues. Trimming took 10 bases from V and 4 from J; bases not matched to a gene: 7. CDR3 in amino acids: CATVLAGEPDTQYF. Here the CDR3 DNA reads TGTGCCACCGTACTAGCGGGGGAGCCAGATACGCAGTATTTT.

In DNA, the CDR3 is TGTGCCAGTAGTATAGCTGCAGGGGCTGCTAAAAACATTCAGTACTTC. It is translated as CASSIAAGAAKNIQYF. This chain joins TRBV19 and TRBJ2-4, with D possibly matching TRBD1 (6 bases). V lost 1 base, J lost 4 bases, and 14 bases lay in between. Germline CDR1 reads LNHDA; CDR2 reads SQIVND (reference sequence). The CDR3 has 16 amino acids.